This T cell receptor (beta chain) comes out of a study of cytomegalovirus exposure and HLA in healthy donors. About the research overall: Clustering assigned about 79% of the roughly 420 genotyped donors to the Caucasian-associated ancestry cluster.

Findings and limits, study-wide: TCR beta V segments were, for the most part, productive about 87% or about 30% of the time in an earlier analysis. About 150 TCR beta chains were listed as cytomegalovirus-associated. A missense DCLRE1C variant was associated with V- and J-gene trimming of TCR beta chains in a later analysis, and an independent cohort replicated the association.

Turning to this clone: The antigen is not known.

The primer mix had 60 Vbeta and 13 Jbeta primers. This table comes from immunoSEQ multiplex PCR, and its TCRdb copy is limited to in-frame clones, with some not included. The table has approximately 88,000 clones, 60% to 75% seen once. The TCR was taken from a man aged 55 to 70 in good health and CMV-seronegative. Sequenced sample: PBMCs.

This CDR3 reads CASSIDRGNTIYF. CDR3 DNA sequence: TGTGCCAGTAGTATCGACAGGGGAAACACCATATATTTT. This chain links TRBV19 with TRBJ1-3; D possibly corresponds to TRBD1 (6 bases). The CDR3 spans 13 residues. Trimming cost V 3 bases and J 4 bases, with 7 bases left between them. The V gene's germline CDR1 is LNHDA and CDR2 SQIVND (reference sequence).